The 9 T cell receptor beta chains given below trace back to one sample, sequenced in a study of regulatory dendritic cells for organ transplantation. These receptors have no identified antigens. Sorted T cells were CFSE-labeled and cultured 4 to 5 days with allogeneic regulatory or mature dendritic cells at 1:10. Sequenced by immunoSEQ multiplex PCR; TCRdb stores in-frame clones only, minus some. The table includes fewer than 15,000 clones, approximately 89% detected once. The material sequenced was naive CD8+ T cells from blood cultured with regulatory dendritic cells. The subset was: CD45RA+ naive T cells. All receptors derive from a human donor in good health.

The CDR3 spells CASSVGLAGQSSYEQYF. DNA for the CDR3: TGTGCCAGCAGCGTAGGACTAGCGGGCCAAAGCTCCTACGAGCAGTACTTC. The chain is built from TRBV9 and TRBJ2-7; 10 positions match TRBD2. Per germline, CDR1 SGDLS and CDR2 YYNGEE. This CDR3 contains 17 residues. Losses at the gene ends were 0 bases for V and 0 bases for J; bases not matched to a gene: 6.

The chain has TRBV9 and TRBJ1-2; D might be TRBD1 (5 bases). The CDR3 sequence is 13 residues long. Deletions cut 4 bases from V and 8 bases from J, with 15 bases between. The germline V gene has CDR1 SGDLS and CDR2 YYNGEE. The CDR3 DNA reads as TGTGCCAGCAGCCCATCCGGGGGAGGGGGCTACACCTTC. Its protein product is CASSPSGGGGYTF.

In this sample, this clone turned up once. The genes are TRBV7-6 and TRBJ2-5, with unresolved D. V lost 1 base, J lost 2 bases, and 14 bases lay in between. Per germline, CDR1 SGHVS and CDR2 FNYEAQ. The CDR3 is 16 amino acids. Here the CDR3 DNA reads TGTGCCAGCAGCTTAGACCCCCGGCGACCTCAAGAGACCCAGTACTTC. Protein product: CASSLDPRRPQETQYF.

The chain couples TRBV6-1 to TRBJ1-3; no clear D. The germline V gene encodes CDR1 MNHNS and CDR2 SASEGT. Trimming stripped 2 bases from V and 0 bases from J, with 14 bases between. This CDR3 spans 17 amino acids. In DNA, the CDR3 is TGTGCCAGCAGTGAAAGGTATCGGGGTTCCTCTGGAAACACCATATATTTT. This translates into CASSERYRGSSGNTIYF.

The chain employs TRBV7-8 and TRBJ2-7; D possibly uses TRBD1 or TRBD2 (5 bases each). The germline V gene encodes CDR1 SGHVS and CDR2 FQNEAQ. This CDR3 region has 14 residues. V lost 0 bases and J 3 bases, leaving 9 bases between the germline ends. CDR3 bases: TGTGCCAGCAGCTTAGCGGCAGGGAGCTACGAGCAGTACTTC. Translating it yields CASSLAAGSYEQYF.

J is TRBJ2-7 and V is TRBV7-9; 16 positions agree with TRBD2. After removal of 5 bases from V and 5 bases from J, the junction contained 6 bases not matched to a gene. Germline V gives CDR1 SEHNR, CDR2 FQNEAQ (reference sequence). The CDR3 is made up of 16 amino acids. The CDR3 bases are TGTGCCAGCAGCGGGACTAGCGGGAGGGCCGTAGACGAGCAGTACTTC. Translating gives CASSGTSGRAVDEQYF.

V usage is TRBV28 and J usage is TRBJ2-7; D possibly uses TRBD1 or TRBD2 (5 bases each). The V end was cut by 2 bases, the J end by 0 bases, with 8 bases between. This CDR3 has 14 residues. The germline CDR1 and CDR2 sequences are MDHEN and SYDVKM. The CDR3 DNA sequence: TGTGCCAGCAGTTTAGGGACGGGCTCCTACGAGCAGTACTTC. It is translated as CASSLGTGSYEQYF.

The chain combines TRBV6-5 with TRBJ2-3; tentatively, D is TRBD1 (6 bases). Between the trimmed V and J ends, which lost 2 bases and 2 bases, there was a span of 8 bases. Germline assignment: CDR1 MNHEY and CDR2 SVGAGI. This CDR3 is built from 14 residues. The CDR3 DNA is TGTGCCAGCAGTTACGAGGGGGTCACAGATACGCAGTATTTT. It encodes CASSYEGVTDTQYF.

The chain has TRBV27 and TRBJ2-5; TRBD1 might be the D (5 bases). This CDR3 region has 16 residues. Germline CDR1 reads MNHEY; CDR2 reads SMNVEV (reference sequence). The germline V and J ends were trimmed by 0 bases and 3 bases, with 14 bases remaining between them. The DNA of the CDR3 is TGTGCCAGCAGTTTATCGAGCAGACAGTGGGAAGAGACCCAGTACTTC. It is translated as CASSLSSRQWEETQYF.